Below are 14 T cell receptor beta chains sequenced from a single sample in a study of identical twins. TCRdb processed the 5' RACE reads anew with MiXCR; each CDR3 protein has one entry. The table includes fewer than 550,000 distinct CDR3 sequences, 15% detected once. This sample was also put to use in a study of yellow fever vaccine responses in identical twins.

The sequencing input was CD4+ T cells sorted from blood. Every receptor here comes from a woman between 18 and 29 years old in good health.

The DNA of the CDR3 is TGTGCCAGCAGCCAAGAGCAGACGAACACCGGGGAGCTGTTTTTT. It codes for CASSQEQTNTGELFF. The rearrangement uses TRBV14 and TRBJ2-2; unclear D gene. V gave up 0 bases and J gave up 0 bases, with 5 bases separating them. The germline V gene has CDR1 SGHDN and CDR2 FVKESK. CDR3 size: 15 residues.

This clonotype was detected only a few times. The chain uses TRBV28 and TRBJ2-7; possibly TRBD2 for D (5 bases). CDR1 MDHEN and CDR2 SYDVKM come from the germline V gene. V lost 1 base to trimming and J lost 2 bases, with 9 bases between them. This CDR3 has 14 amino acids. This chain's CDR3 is CASSLYPGTYEQYF. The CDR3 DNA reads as TGTGCCAGCAGTTTATATCCGGGGACCTACGAGCAGTACTTC.

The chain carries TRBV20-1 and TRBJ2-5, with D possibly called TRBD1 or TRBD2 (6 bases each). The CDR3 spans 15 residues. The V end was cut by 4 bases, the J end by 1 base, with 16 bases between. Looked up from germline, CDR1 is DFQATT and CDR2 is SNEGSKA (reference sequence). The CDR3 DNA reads TGCAGTGCTAAATCGTGGGGGGCCCCCCAAGAGACCCAGTACTTC. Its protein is CSAKSWGAPQETQYF.

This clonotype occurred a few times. CDR3 sequence (DNA): TGTGCCAGCAGCGGACAGGGGACGTCTGGAAACACCATATATTTT. Amino acid sequence: CASSGQGTSGNTIYF. The J gene is TRBJ1-3, the V gene TRBV7-2; 9 bases align to TRBD1. Trimming cost V 5 bases and J 1 base; bases outside gene matches: 3. The CDR3 covers 15 residues. Germline V gene sequence: CDR1 SGHTA, CDR2 FQGNSA.

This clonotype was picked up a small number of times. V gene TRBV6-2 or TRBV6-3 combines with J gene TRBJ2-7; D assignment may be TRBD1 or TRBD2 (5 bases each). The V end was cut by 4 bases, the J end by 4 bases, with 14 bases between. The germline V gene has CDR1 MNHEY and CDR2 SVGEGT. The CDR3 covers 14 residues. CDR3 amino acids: CASSWGNPTYEQYF. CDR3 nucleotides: TGTGCCAGCAGTTGGGGGAACCCCACGTACGAGCAGTACTTC.

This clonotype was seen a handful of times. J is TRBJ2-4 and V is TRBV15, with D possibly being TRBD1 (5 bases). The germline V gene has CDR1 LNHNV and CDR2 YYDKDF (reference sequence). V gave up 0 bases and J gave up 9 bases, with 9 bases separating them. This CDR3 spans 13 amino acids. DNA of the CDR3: TGTGCCACCAGCAGAGATCAGGGTGGCATTCAGTACTTC. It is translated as CATSRDQGGIQYF.

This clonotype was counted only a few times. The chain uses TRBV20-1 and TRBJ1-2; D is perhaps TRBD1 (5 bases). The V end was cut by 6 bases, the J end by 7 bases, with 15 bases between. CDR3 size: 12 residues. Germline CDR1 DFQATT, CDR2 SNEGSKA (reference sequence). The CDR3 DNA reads TGCAGTGCAACCAGGGAGCTCTTTGGCTACACCTTC. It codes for CSATRELFGYTF.

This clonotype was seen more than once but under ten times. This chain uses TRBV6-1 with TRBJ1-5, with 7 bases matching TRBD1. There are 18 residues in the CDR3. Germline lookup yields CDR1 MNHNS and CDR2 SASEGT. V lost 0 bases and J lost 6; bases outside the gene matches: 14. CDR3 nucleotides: TGTGCCAGCAGTGAAGCGCTTGAAGGGGGCGCTCCCTTTCAGCCCCAGCATTTT. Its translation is CASSEALEGGAPFQPQHF.

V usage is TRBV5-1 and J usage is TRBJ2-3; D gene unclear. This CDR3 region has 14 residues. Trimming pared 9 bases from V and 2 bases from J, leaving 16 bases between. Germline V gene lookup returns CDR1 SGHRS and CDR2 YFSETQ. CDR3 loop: CATKVTVSTDTQYF. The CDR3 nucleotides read TGCGCCACCAAAGTCACAGTGTCCACAGATACGCAGTATTTT.

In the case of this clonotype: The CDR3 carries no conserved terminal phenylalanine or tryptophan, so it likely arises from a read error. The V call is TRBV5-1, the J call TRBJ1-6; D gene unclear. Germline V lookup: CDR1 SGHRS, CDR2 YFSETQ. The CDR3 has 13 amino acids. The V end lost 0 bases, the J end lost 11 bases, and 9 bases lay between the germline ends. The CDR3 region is CASSLDAGAPLHS. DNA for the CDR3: TGCGCCAGCAGCTTGGATGCCGGGGCACCCCTCCACTCT.

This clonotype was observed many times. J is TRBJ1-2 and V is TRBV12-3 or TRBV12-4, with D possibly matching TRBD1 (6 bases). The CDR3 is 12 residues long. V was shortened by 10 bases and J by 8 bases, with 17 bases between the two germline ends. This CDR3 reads CAIWRGQNGYTF. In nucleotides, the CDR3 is TGTGCCATCTGGCGGGGGCAGAACGGCTACACCTTC.

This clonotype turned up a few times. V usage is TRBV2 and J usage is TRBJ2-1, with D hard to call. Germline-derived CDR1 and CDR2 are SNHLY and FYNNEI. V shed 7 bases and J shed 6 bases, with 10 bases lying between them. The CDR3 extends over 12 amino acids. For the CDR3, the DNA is TGTGCCAGCAATGGACCATCCAATGAGCAGTTCTTC. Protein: CASNGPSNEQFF.

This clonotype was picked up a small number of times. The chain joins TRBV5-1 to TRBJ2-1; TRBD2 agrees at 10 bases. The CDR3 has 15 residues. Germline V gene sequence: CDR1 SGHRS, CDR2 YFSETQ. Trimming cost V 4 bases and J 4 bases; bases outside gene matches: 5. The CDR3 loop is CASSAGLAVYNEQFF. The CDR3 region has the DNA TGCGCCAGCAGCGCCGGACTAGCGGTATACAATGAGCAGTTCTTC.

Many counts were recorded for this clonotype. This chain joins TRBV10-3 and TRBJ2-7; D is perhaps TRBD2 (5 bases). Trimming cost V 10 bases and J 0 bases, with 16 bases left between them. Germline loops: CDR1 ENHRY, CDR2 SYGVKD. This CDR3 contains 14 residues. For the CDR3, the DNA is TGTGCCACCCGGGGAACCAGGAACTCCTACGAGCAGTACTTC. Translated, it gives CATRGTRNSYEQYF.